This is a list of T cell receptor beta chains from one sample in a study of vaccination effects on CD4 cells after COVID-19. TCRdb's copy holds only in-frame clones and misses some; the assay was immunoSEQ multiplex PCR. Seen here are about 66,000 clones, around three quarters observed once, and the top ten hold 0.95%. The antigens of these receptors remain unknown. Sequenced here: CD4+ T cells from PBMCs cultured with HCoV-OC43 spike peptides, sampled after COVID-19 vaccination. The receptors originated from a human donor who received a COVID-19 vaccine. Both conserved end residues are part of each CDR3. Fields, in order: clone size, D gene, V gene, J gene, CDR3 protein, CDR3 DNA. A D gene is named only where the DNA matches it firmly. Only part of the rows carry a size: once, few, many, or a class if the clone is expanded.

>NA|TRBD2|TRBV13|TRBJ2-3
CASSLASGGVSTDTQYF
TGTGCCAGCAGCTTAGCTAGCGGGGGGGTAAGCACAGATACGCAGTATTTT
>NA|NA|TRBV12-3/TRBV12-4|TRBJ1-5
CATRHEAGKPQHF
TGTGCCACACGTCATGAGGCCGGGAAGCCCCAGCATTTT
>NA|NA|TRBV15|TRBJ2-3
CATSRDRENTQYF
TGTGCCACCAGCAGAGATCGGGAGAATACGCAGTATTTT
>NA|NA|TRBV28|TRBJ2-4
CASSPKQGTKNIQYF
TGTGCCAGCAGTCCTAAACAGGGAACCAAAAACATTCAGTACTTC
>few|NA|TRBV3-1/TRBV3-2|TRBJ1-1
CASSQRGANTEAFF
TGTGCCAGCAGCCAACGGGGAGCTAACACTGAAGCTTTCTTT
>NA|NA|TRBV5-1|TRBJ1-6
CASSLTVSSYNSPLHF
TGCGCCAGCAGCTTGACGGTGAGCTCCTATAATTCACCCCTCCACTTT
>NA|TRBD1|TRBV4-1|TRBJ1-2
CASSQVSRRTGDSYGYTF
TGCGCCAGCAGCCAAGTAAGTAGGCGGACAGGTGACAGTTATGGCTACACCTTC
>NA|NA|TRBV19|TRBJ2-3
CASSTSGDTQYF
TGTGCCAGTAGTACCAGTGGAGATACGCAGTATTTT
>NA|NA|TRBV27|TRBJ1-2
CASSPTKRDYGYTF
TGTGCCAGCAGTCCCACCAAGCGGGACTATGGCTACACCTTC
>NA|TRBD1|TRBV18|TRBJ1-2
CASSPTAGTGFGYTF
TGTGCCAGCTCACCTACAGCCGGGACAGGGTTTGGCTACACCTTC
>NA|NA|TRBV11-2|TRBJ2-5
CASSLTLDRETQYF
TGTGCCAGCAGCTTAACGCTCGATCGGGAGACCCAGTACTTC
>NA|NA|TRBV28|TRBJ1-2
CASIPGTPQSGYTF
TGTGCCAGCATTCCTGGGACCCCGCAGAGTGGCTACACCTTC
>NA|NA|TRBV24-1|TRBJ1-1
CATTRKGGSDTEAFF
TGTGCCACCACAAGGAAGGGGGGCTCGGACACTGAAGCTTTCTTT
>NA|NA|TRBV5-6|TRBJ1-1
CASSLAVRTEAFF
TGTGCCAGCAGCCTTGCGGTTAGGACTGAAGCTTTCTTT
>NA|NA|TRBV6-1|TRBJ1-4
CASSDLGRRCEKLFF
TGTGCCAGCAGTGATCTGGGGAGGCGGTGTGAAAAACTGTTTTTT